One and the same sample provided the 19 T cell receptor beta chains below, sequenced in a study of shared clonotypes between healthy human individuals. The data were produced by immunoSEQ multiplex PCR, yet TCRdb's version contains in-frame clones alone and is incomplete. The data contain about 2.1 million clones, around 95% of them singletons. Terminally differentiated effector memory CD45RA+ cells were excluded from the naive CD8 cells, which were CD45RO-negative and positively selected for CCR7. The sequenced material came from naive CD8+ T cells from PBMCs. The receptors here all came from a man aged 18 to 30 in good health. Some clones in this sample may be carry-over from other donors' samples.

The chain has TRBV5-4 and TRBJ2-2; D gene unclear. The germline V and J ends were trimmed by 0 bases and 5 bases, with 5 bases remaining between them. This CDR3 spans 13 amino acids. Germline lookup yields CDR1 SGHNT and CDR2 YYREEE (reference sequence). The CDR3 nucleotides are TGTGCCAGCAGCTTGGTGCCTACCGGGGAGCTGTTTTTT. Its protein product is CASSLVPTGELFF. The entire variable domain, with the rest obtained from reference TRBV5-4 and TRBJ2-2, is as follows: ETGVTQSPTHLIKTRGQQVTLRCSSQSGHNTVSWYQQALGQGPQFIFQYYREEENGRGNFPPRFSGLQFPNYSSELNVNALELDDSALYLCASSLVPTGELFFGEGSRLTVL.

As concerns this clone: This sample also contains other DNA sequences that code for the same CDR3. This chain connects TRBV5-6 to TRBJ1-1; D gene uncertain. Germline V gives CDR1 SGHDT, CDR2 YYEEEE. V was clipped by 0 bases and J by 2 bases, with 5 bases between them. There are 13 residues in the CDR3. The CDR3 loop reads CASSLAGNTEAFF. In DNA, the CDR3 is TGTGCCAGCAGCTTGGCGGGAAACACTGAAGCTTTCTTT.

The V and J genes are TRBV7-3 and TRBJ2-2, with D perhaps matching TRBD2 (6 bases). The CDR3 is 16 amino acids. CDR1 SGHTA and CDR2 FQGTGA come from the germline V gene. The germline V and J ends were trimmed by 4 bases and 4 bases, with 16 bases remaining between them. This CDR3 is CASSYSGRLTTGELFF. The CDR3 nucleotides read TGTGCCAGCAGCTATAGTGGGAGGTTAACCACCGGGGAGCTGTTTTTT. The variable domain in full, with the rest retrieved from reference TRBV7-3 and TRBJ2-2, is GAGVSQTPSNKVTEKGKYVELRCDPISGHTALYWYRQSLGQGPEFLIYFQGTGAADDSGLPNDRFFAVRPEGSVSTLKIQRTERGDSAVYLCASSYSGRLTTGELFFGEGSRLTVL.

V and J are TRBV6-1 and TRBJ2-7, with 7 nucleotides matching TRBD1. The germline V gene has CDR1 MNHNS and CDR2 SASEGT. Germline trimming cut 8 bases from V and 6 bases from J; bases unmatched to any gene: 10. The CDR3 is made up of 13 amino acids. The CDR3 DNA sequence: TGTGCCAGCCAACCCGACAGGGCTGGCGAGCAGTACTTC. It codes for CASQPDRAGEQYF.

V gene TRBV6-6 combines with J gene TRBJ1-1; D remains unclear. Germline CDR1 is MNHNY and CDR2 is SVGAGI (reference sequence). V lost 2 bases, J lost 8 bases, and 6 bases lay in between. There are 11 residues in the CDR3. CDR3 in amino acids: CASSYVGEAFF. The CDR3 DNA follows: TGTGCCAGCAGTTACGTGGGAGAAGCTTTCTTT.

The gene calls are TRBV6-4 and TRBJ2-1; TRBD2 is a possible D gene (5 bases). V was shortened by 9 bases and J by 6 bases, with 21 bases between the two germline ends. From germline, CDR1 is MRHNA and CDR2 SNTAGT. This CDR3 region has 15 residues. The CDR3 DNA is TGTGCCAGGCGGCCCAGGACTGCCCGAGGCAATGAGCAGTTCTTC. This translates into CARRPRTARGNEQFF.

This clone appeared a single time. V is TRBV6-5 and J is TRBJ1-1; TRBD1 might be the D (5 bases). This CDR3 has 14 residues. CDR1 MNHEY and CDR2 SVGAGI come from the germline V gene. Trimming removed 0 bases from V and 7 bases from J, with 12 bases in between. As DNA, the CDR3 is TGTGCCAGCAGTTACTCCGACAGCCTATTTGAAGCTTTCTTT. Translated, it gives CASSYSDSLFEAFF.

The V call is TRBV28, the J call TRBJ2-1; 16 bases fit TRBD2. CDR1 is MDHEN, CDR2 SYDVKM, per germline. The CDR3 totals 19 residues. The V segment lost 5 bases and the J segment 5 bases; nucleotides outside the gene matches: 12. The CDR3 protein is CASSVSGTSGRAPHNEQFF. The CDR3 bases are TGTGCCAGCAGTGTATCCGGGACTAGCGGGAGGGCCCCCCACAATGAGCAGTTCTTC.

As regards this clone: In the same sample, other DNA sequences code for this CDR3. The CDR3 loop reads CASSLLGTGSYNEQFF. The CDR3 nucleotides read TGTGCCAGCAGTTTACTCGGGACGGGCTCCTACAATGAGCAGTTCTTC. The chain couples TRBV27 to TRBJ2-1; D might be TRBD1 or TRBD2, each matching 5 bases. This CDR3 contains 16 residues. Trimming removed 2 bases at V and 0 bases at J, with 11 bases between. CDR1 is MNHEY, CDR2 SMNVEV, per germline (reference sequence).

V is TRBV28 and J is TRBJ2-2; D is uncertain. CDR1 and CDR2 (germline): MDHEN, SYDVKM. The V end was cut by 3 bases, the J end by 5 bases, with 10 bases between. There are 14 residues in the CDR3. Here the CDR3 DNA reads TGTGCCAGCAGTTTTAACGCGATAACCGGGGAGCTGTTTTTT. Amino acids: CASSFNAITGELFF.

The rearrangement joins TRBV19 to TRBJ2-7; D remains unclear. The V gene's germline CDR1 is LNHDA and CDR2 SQIVND (reference sequence). Trimming removed 6 bases from V and 4 bases from J, with 13 bases in between. The CDR3 is 13 residues long. CDR3 loop: CASSPLNGYEQYF. DNA for the CDR3: TGTGCCAGTAGCCCATTAAACGGTTACGAGCAGTACTTC.

The rearrangement uses TRBV27 and TRBJ2-3; TRBD2 is a possible D gene (6 bases). CDR3 length: 15 residues. The V gene lost 8 bases and the J gene lost 2 bases, with 17 bases spanning the gap. The V gene's germline CDR1 is MNHEY and CDR2 SMNVEV (reference sequence). CDR3 coding DNA: TGTGCCAGCTCAAACCCGGGACTTACCACAGATACGCAGTATTTT. Its protein is CASSNPGLTTDTQYF.

Written as DNA, the CDR3 is TGTGCCAGTCTCCATCTCTGGGGGGGCGAGGGCAATCAGCCCCAGCATTTT. As protein: CASLHLWGGEGNQPQHF. The chain carries TRBV19 and TRBJ1-5, with a weak D call TRBD1 (6 bases). The CDR3 has 17 residues. The germline V and J ends were trimmed by 8 bases and 2 bases, with 22 bases remaining between them. Germline V gives CDR1 LNHDA, CDR2 SQIVND (reference sequence).

A single count supports this clone. The rearrangement links TRBV19 to TRBJ2-7, with D perhaps matching TRBD1 (5 bases). Trimming removed 5 bases at V and 5 bases at J, with 13 bases between. Per the germline V gene, CDR1 is LNHDA and CDR2 is SQIVND (reference sequence). This CDR3 region has 13 residues. CDR3 sequence reads: CASSQGKIHEQYF. The CDR3 nucleotides read TGTGCCAGTAGTCAGGGCAAGATCCACGAGCAGTACTTC.

This sequence joins TRBV5-6 and TRBJ2-1; 10 positions agree with TRBD2. After removal of 1 base from V and 8 bases from J, the junction contained 9 bases not matched to a gene. There are 16 residues in the CDR3. Germline lookup yields CDR1 SGHDT and CDR2 YYEEEE. CDR3 nucleotides: TGTGCCAGCAGCTTGTCTAGCGGGAGAACTAAGTATGAGCAGTTCTTC. This codes for CASSLSSGRTKYEQFF.

The gene calls are TRBV6-5 and TRBJ1-2, with TRBD1 matching 7 bases. Per germline, CDR1 MNHEY and CDR2 SVGAGI. The CDR3 consists of 14 residues. V shed 6 bases and J 2 bases; nucleotides not matched to a gene: 6. CDR3 region: CASSTQDRNYGYTF. DNA of the CDR3: TGTGCCAGCAGCACCCAGGACAGGAACTATGGCTACACCTTC.

This chain joins TRBV4-1 and TRBJ2-7; TRBD2 agrees at 7 bases. The CDR3 consists of 14 residues. J was trimmed by 6 bases and V by 1 base; bases with no gene match: 6. Germline lookup yields CDR1 MGHRA and CDR2 YSYEKL. DNA of the CDR3: TGCGCCAGCAGCCAAGCAGGGAGGGTAGGCGAGCAGTACTTC. Translation gives CASSQAGRVGEQYF.

The V and J genes are TRBV27 and TRBJ2-5, with D unclear. The CDR3 runs 15 residues. Trimming shortened V by 1 base and J by 5 bases, and 14 bases separated the two germline ends. The germline gives CDR1 MNHEY, CDR2 SMNVEV (reference sequence). CDR3 amino acids: CASSLLGFGRETQYF. The CDR3, as DNA: TGTGCCAGCAGTTTATTAGGGTTCGGAAGGGAGACCCAGTACTTC.

V is TRBV9 and J is TRBJ2-2; TRBD2 agrees at 7 bases. This CDR3 contains 14 residues. CDR1 is SGDLS, CDR2 YYNGEE, per germline. J gave up 7 bases and V 0 bases, and 3 bases lay outside the gene matches. In nucleotides, the CDR3 is TGTGCCAGCAGCGTAGGCTCGGGAGGCGGGGAGCTGTTTTTT. This codes for CASSVGSGGGELFF.